A selection of T cell receptor beta chains follows, all from one sample in a study of cytomegalovirus exposure and HLA in healthy donors. The protocol was immunoSEQ multiplex PCR, while the TCRdb copy is restricted to in-frame clones and leaves out a portion. This sample has 110,000 to 150,000 clones, with about 64% found just once. The sequenced material came from PBMCs. These receptors all come from a man aged 55 to 70 in good health and CMV-seronegative. The CDR3 runs from the conserved cysteine through the conserved F or W. D genes are given only for firm matches. A clone size is listed for some rows: how often the clone was seen (once, few, many), or a class if it is expanded.

V gene,J gene,D gene,clone size,CDR3 protein,CDR3 DNA
TRBV7-9,TRBJ1-4,.,.,CASSAEGGRGEKLFF,TGTGCCAGCAGCGCAGAGGGGGGGCGCGGTGAAAAACTGTTTTTT
TRBV2,TRBJ1-3,TRBD1,.,CASSQGQGNTIYF,TGTGCCAGCAGCCAGGGACAGGGAAACACCATATATTTT
TRBV5-1,TRBJ2-2,TRBD1,once,CASSRTGQGATGELFF,TGCGCCAGCAGCCGAACGGGACAGGGGGCAACCGGGGAGCTGTTTTTT
TRBV2,TRBJ2-7,TRBD2,.,CASMETSGNHEQYF,TGTGCCAGCATGGAGACTAGCGGGAACCACGAGCAGTACTTC
TRBV5-6,TRBJ2-1,TRBD2,.,CASRPTSGTENNEQFF,TGTGCCAGCAGGCCGACTAGCGGGACTGAAAACAATGAGCAGTTCTTC
TRBV7-3,TRBJ1-2,.,.,CASSLRAGNYGYTF,TGTGCCAGCAGCTTACGGGCAGGGAACTATGGCTACACCTTC
TRBV7-2,TRBJ1-5,.,.,CASRADSNQPQHF,TGTGCCAGCAGGGCAGATAGCAATCAGCCCCAGCATTTT
TRBV28,TRBJ2-7,.,.,CASSNRPEQYF,TGTGCCAGCAGTAATCGTCCCGAGCAGTACTTC
TRBV6-1,TRBJ1-5,TRBD1,once,CASSEALGQDLNQPQHF,TGTGCCAGCAGTGAAGCGCTAGGACAGGACCTTAATCAGCCCCAGCATTTT
TRBV18,TRBJ1-5,.,.,CASSPPASSNQPQHF,TGTGCCAGCTCACCTCCAGCGTCTAGCAATCAGCCCCAGCATTTT
TRBV4-3,TRBJ2-7,TRBD2,.,CASSQDRLAVDYEQYF,TGCGCCAGCAGCCAAGATCGACTAGCGGTTGACTACGAGCAGTACTTC
TRBV14,TRBJ2-3,TRBD2,.,CASSQRLAGRTDTQYF,TGTGCCAGCAGCCAACGACTAGCGGGACGCACAGATACGCAGTATTTT
TRBV25-1,TRBJ1-2,.,.,CASSEVVAPSNYGYTF,TGTGCCAGCAGTGAAGTAGTCGCACCTTCTAACTATGGCTACACCTTC
TRBV5-1,TRBJ1-1,.,.,CASSLLSGLNTEAFF,TGCGCCAGCAGCCTCCTCTCGGGGTTGAACACTGAAGCTTTCTTT
TRBV19,TRBJ2-1,.,.,CASSPSPPYNEQFF,TGTGCCAGTAGTCCCTCCCCTCCCTACAATGAGCAGTTCTTC
TRBV6-1,TRBJ1-1,.,.,CASSLGVVGTEAFF,TGTGCCAGCAGTTTAGGGGTCGTGGGCACTGAAGCTTTCTTT
TRBV19,TRBJ2-1,TRBD2,.,CASTSRWLAGHNEQFF,TGTGCCAGTACCTCGCGTTGGCTAGCGGGGCACAATGAGCAGTTCTTC
TRBV2,TRBJ1-2,.,.,CASSDGGLYGYTF,TGTGCCAGCAGTGATGGAGGACTCTATGGCTACACCTTC
TRBV6-1,TRBJ2-7,TRBD1,.,CASSNSGTGSYEQYF,TGTGCCAGCAGTAATTCCGGGACAGGCTCCTACGAGCAGTACTTC
TRBV7-3,TRBJ1-1,.,.,CASSLGPPNTEAFF,TGTGCCAGCAGCCTTGGGCCCCCGAACACTGAAGCTTTCTTT
TRBV30,TRBJ2-1,TRBD2,.,CAWTRGGASGYNEQFF,TGTGCCTGGACTCGCGGCGGGGCTAGCGGATACAATGAGCAGTTCTTC
TRBV11-2,TRBJ2-7,.,.,CASTPPSTRTYEQYF,TGTGCCAGCACCCCACCGAGCACTCGCACCTACGAGCAGTACTTC
TRBV6-6,TRBJ2-7,.,.,CASSRTGAPGEQYF,TGTGCCAGCAGTCGCACGGGAGCCCCCGGCGAGCAGTACTTC
TRBV19,TRBJ1-5,.,few,CASSTQGNQPQHF,TGTGCCAGTAGTACCCAGGGCAATCAGCCCCAGCATTTT
TRBV5-1,TRBJ2-7,TRBD1,.,CASSSGTEAYEQYF,TGCGCCAGCAGCTCCGGGACAGAAGCCTACGAGCAGTACTTC
TRBV28,TRBJ2-1,TRBD1,.,CASSLPTGLNEQFF,TGTGCCAGCAGTTTACCGACAGGGTTGAATGAGCAGTTCTTC
TRBV5-4,TRBJ2-7,TRBD2,.,CASSREREWDEQYF,TGTGCCAGCAGCCGCGAGCGGGAGTGGGACGAGCAGTACTTC
TRBV7-9,TRBJ2-3,TRBD1,.,CASSSGQGGTDTQYF,TGTGCCAGCAGCTCGGGACAGGGAGGCACAGATACGCAGTATTTT
TRBV7-3,TRBJ1-1,.,.,CASSLSQGLGEAFF,TGTGCCAGCAGCCTATCCCAGGGACTCGGTGAAGCTTTCTTT
TRBV11-2,TRBJ2-2,.,.,CASSLSGGSTGELFF,TGTGCCAGCAGCCTTTCAGGGGGGAGTACCGGGGAGCTGTTTTTT
TRBV2,TRBJ1-4,.,few,CASSEVRVRDSNEKLFF,TGTGCCAGCAGTGAAGTAAGGGTCAGGGACTCTAATGAAAAACTGTTTTTT